This T cell receptor beta chain was observed in a study of cytotoxic CD8 clonotypes in ibrutinib-treated CLL. Study results and caveats: Ibrutinib response saw clonality rise, and progression saw it return toward baseline. Sustained-remission and progressing patients had different sampling times.

Trimming pared 1 base from V and 5 bases from J, leaving 15 bases between. CDR1 SGHAT and CDR2 FQDESV come from the germline V gene (reference sequence). This CDR3 has 15 residues. The repertoire was sequenced with immunoSEQ multiplex PCR; TCRdb's copy has only in-frame clones and lacks some. Counted here are about 270,000 clones, around 76% occurring once; the ten biggest clones make up roughly 5%. On this clone: Its antigen is unidentified.

This sequence joins TRBV11-1 and TRBJ2-7, with D unresolved. This sequence was found in a human donor with chronic lymphocytic leukemia. The sample was PBMCs, taken at disease progression, from a patient treated with ibrutinib. CDR3 in DNA: TGTGCCAGCAGCTTAGGACGCACGGTTCAGCACGAGCAGTACTTC. This gives the protein CASSLGRTVQHEQYF.